This T cell receptor (beta chain) came from a study of T cells after yellow fever vaccination. Template switching by 5'RACE produced TCR cDNA, adding a universal primer site and UMIs. Using its own MiXCR run on the 5' RACE reads, TCRdb lists one record per CDR3 protein. The table has about 220,000 distinct CDR3 sequences, roughly 3.3% seen once. Study observations and caveats: Abundant contaminating clonotypes from the bulk population could appear in FACS-sorted repertoires. A small proportion of clonotypes was detected in both the CD4 and CD8 compartments. Reappearance after the booster was seen for most primary-vaccination clones, at 95% to 98% CD4 and around 88% CD8.

There are many counts of this clonotype. The antigen remains undetermined. This TCR was sampled from a man aged 18 to 29 who received the YFV17D yellow fever vaccine. Sequenced material: CD4+ T cells sorted from PBMCs, taken 10 days after the yellow fever booster vaccination.

CDR3 nucleotides: TGCGCCAGCAGCTTTTCCTCCGGGACAGACACCCTTGAAGCTTTCTTT. Protein: CASSFSSGTDTLEAFF. The rearrangement uses TRBV5-1 and TRBJ1-1, with 7 nucleotides matching TRBD1. The ends lost 2 bases at V and 7 bases at J; junction bases unmatched: 14. The germline gives CDR1 SGHRS, CDR2 YFSETQ. The CDR3 length is 16 residues.